This paragraph covers one T cell receptor (beta chain) sequence. This CDR3 is 16 amino acids long. Trimming left V 0 bases short and J 1 base short, with 13 bases between. Germline V gene sequence: CDR1 GTSNPN, CDR2 SVGIG (reference sequence). The sample belongs to a study of Ad26.COV2.S vaccination and SARS-CoV-2 variants. Treatment meaning: about 20 received Ad26.COV2.S at low or high dose, single or two shots; about five received placebo; per-sample allocation not given. Sample collection was performed on day 63 after the first vaccine or placebo injection. Sequencing used immunoSEQ multiplex PCR; TCRdb keeps in-frame clones, though not all of them. The sample holds around 370,000 clones, about 85% seen once.

This TCR came from a person aged 18-65 years who received the Ad26.COV2.S COVID-19 vaccine or a placebo. The chain recombines TRBV30 with TRBJ1-3, with a weak D call TRBD1 (5 bases). Sequenced here: peripheral blood, sampled in a trial of Ad26.COV2.S vaccine versus placebo. The CDR3 spells CAWSVGVLASGNTIYF. The DNA of the CDR3 is TGTGCCTGGAGTGTAGGGGTTCTGGCGTCTGGAAACACCATATATTTT.